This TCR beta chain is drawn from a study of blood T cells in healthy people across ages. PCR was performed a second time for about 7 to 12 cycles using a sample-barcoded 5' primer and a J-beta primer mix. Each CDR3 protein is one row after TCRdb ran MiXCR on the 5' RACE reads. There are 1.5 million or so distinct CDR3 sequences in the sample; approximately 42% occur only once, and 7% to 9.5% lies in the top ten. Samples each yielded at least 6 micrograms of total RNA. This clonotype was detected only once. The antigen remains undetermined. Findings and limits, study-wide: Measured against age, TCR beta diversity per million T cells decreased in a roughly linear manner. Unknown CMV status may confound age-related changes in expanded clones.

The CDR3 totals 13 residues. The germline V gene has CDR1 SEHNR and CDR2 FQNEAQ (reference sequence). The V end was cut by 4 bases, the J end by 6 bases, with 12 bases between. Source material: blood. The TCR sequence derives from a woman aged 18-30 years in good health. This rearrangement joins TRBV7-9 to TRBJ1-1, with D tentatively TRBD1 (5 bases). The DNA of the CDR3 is TGTGCCAGCAGCTGGGACGTAGGGTCTGAAGCTTTCTTT. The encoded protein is CASSWDVGSEAFF.